Listed below are T cell receptor beta chains from one sample, sequenced in a study of T cell changes during pregnancy in multiple sclerosis. The method was immunoSEQ multiplex PCR; TCRdb's version includes in-frame clones alone and lacks a portion of them. The sample consists of 50,000 to 60,000 clones, 80% to 95% of them appearing once. Here the sequenced sample was CD4+ T cells from peripheral blood mononuclear cells, taken in the second trimester of pregnancy. The origin of the receptors is a female donor with multiple sclerosis, enrolled in a pregnancy study. The CDR3 runs from the conserved cysteine through the conserved F or W. The D gene is left open where the match is weak. The size field is filled for only some rows; it gives once, few, many or a size class.

clone size	J gene	V gene	D gene	CDR3 protein	CDR3 DNA
NA	TRBJ2-7	TRBV10-3	TRBD1	CATTGANNYEQYF	TGTGCCACGACAGGGGCAAATAACTACGAGCAGTACTTC
NA	TRBJ1-5	TRBV7-2	NA	CASSLQSHNQPQHF	TGTGCCAGCAGCTTACAGTCCCACAATCAGCCCCAGCATTTT
NA	TRBJ1-1	TRBV5-1	NA	CASSLTGRGPEAFF	TGCGCCAGCAGCTTGACAGGGAGGGGACCTGAAGCTTTCTTT
NA	TRBJ2-3	TRBV5-6	NA	CASSLGGGGTDTQYF	TGTGCCAGCAGCCTCGGGGGAGGCGGCACAGATACGCAGTATTTT
once	TRBJ2-1	TRBV19	TRBD2	CASSPPTGGVYNEQFF	TGTGCCAGTAGTCCCCCGACGGGGGGGGTCTACAATGAGCAGTTCTTC
NA	TRBJ1-2	TRBV30	TRBD1	CAWSWGGQGAYGYTF	TGTGCCTGGAGTTGGGGGGGACAGGGGGCGTATGGCTACACCTTC
NA	TRBJ2-6	TRBV7-9	NA	CASSKTQSSGANVLTF	TGTGCCAGCAGCAAGACACAGAGCTCTGGGGCCAACGTCCTGACTTTC
once	TRBJ2-6	TRBV7-2	NA	CASSLDAGPGANVLTF	TGTGCCAGCAGCTTAGACGCGGGACCTGGGGCCAACGTCCTGACTTTC
NA	TRBJ1-2	TRBV7-2	TRBD1	CASSSGTDLYGYTF	TGTGCCAGCAGCTCCGGGACAGATCTCTATGGCTACACCTTC
NA	TRBJ1-1	TRBV5-4	NA	CASSLDAGNTEAFF	TGTGCCAGCAGCTTGGACGCGGGTAACACTGAAGCTTTCTTT
NA	TRBJ2-5	TRBV7-2	TRBD1	CASSSNRGKETQYF	TGTGCCAGCAGCTCCAACAGGGGAAAAGAGACCCAGTACTTC
NA	TRBJ1-3	TRBV7-6	NA	CASSLEGFGNTIYF	TGTGCCAGCAGCTTAGAGGGGTTTGGAAACACCATATATTTT
NA	TRBJ2-2	TRBV5-6	NA	CASSPTYTGELFF	TGTGCCAGCAGCCCCACATACACCGGGGAGCTGTTTTTT
once	TRBJ1-2	TRBV7-9	NA	CASSLEGLDGYTF	TGTGCCAGCAGCTTAGAGGGGTTAGATGGCTACACCTTC
NA	TRBJ1-1	TRBV4-1	NA	CASSLFQGNTEAFF	TGCGCCAGCAGTCTTTTCCAGGGGAATACTGAAGCTTTCTTT
NA	TRBJ2-5	TRBV7-2	NA	CASSEQETQYF	TGTGCCAGCAGCGAGCAAGAGACCCAGTACTTC
NA	TRBJ1-6	TRBV5-4	TRBD1	CASSSTGGNSPLHF	TGTGCCAGCAGCTCGACAGGGGGCAATTCACCCCTCCACTTT
NA	TRBJ1-2	TRBV11-2	TRBD1	CASSLIGGQGDNGYTF	TGTGCCAGCAGCTTGATTGGGGGACAGGGTGACAATGGCTACACCTTC
NA	TRBJ1-2	TRBV7-9	TRBD1	CASSSRDRGYDYGYTF	TGTGCCAGCAGCTCGAGGGACAGGGGATATGACTATGGCTACACCTTC
NA	TRBJ2-5	TRBV10-3	NA	CAISRQGRETQYF	TGTGCCATCTCTCGCCAGGGTCGGGAGACCCAGTACTTC
NA	TRBJ1-5	TRBV2	NA	CASSPRLLDQPQHF	TGTGCCAGCAGTCCCAGACTTCTCGATCAGCCCCAGCATTTT
NA	TRBJ1-1	TRBV18	TRBD1	CASSPAGTGVSTEAFF	TGTGCCAGCTCACCCGCCGGGACAGGGGTGAGCACTGAAGCTTTCTTT
few	TRBJ1-4	TRBV6-1	NA	CASSEGNRNEKLFF	TGTGCCAGCAGTGAAGGGAACAGGAATGAAAAACTGTTTTTT
NA	TRBJ2-2	TRBV29-1	TRBD1	CSVGSRGLGNTGELFF	TGCAGCGTCGGATCCAGGGGGCTAGGGAACACCGGGGAGCTGTTTTTT
few	TRBJ1-4	TRBV4-2	NA	CASSPGGEKLFF	TGTGCCAGCAGCCCCGGCGGTGAAAAACTGTTTTTT
NA	TRBJ1-5	TRBV6-1	NA	CASSQGGGNQPQHF	TGTGCCAGCAGCCAGGGAGGCGGCAATCAGCCCCAGCATTTT
few	TRBJ2-6	TRBV9	TRBD1	CASTQGALGANVLTF	TGTGCCAGCACACAGGGGGCACTGGGGGCCAACGTCCTGACTTTC
NA	TRBJ1-1	TRBV29-1	NA	CSVGPFLTPGMNTEAFF	TGCAGCGTTGGACCATTCCTCACACCGGGGATGAACACTGAAGCTTTCTTT
NA	TRBJ1-5	TRBV7-8	NA	CASSPGRTANQPQHF	TGTGCCAGCAGCCCCGGGAGGACGGCCAATCAGCCCCAGCATTTT